The 2 T cell receptor beta chains reported below all come from one sample, sequenced in a study of T cell repertoires in cytomegalovirus infection. Their antigens remain unidentified. MiXCR, run by TCRdb on the reads, gives a single entry per CDR3 protein. Among some 800,000 distinct CDR3 sequences listed, approximately 32% were seen once. The sample in question was cultured CD8+ T cells from PBMCs, obtained from culture after CMV antigen stimulation. Source of these receptors: a human donor in good health (CMV status not recorded). Some clones in this sample may be carry-over from other donors' samples.

This clonotype was seen ten or more times. In DNA, the CDR3 is TGTGCCAGCAGCTCCCTACCTCTAGGAAATGAGCAGTTCTTC. Translating it yields CASSSLPLGNEQFF. The chain is built from TRBV7-8 and TRBJ2-1; D remains ambiguous. Trimming shortened V by 4 bases and J by 7 bases, and 14 bases separated the two germline ends. The CDR3 loop spans 14 amino acids. CDR1 and CDR2 (germline): SGHVS, FQNEAQ.

This chain links TRBV12-3 or TRBV12-4 with TRBJ1-3; D is undetermined. The V and J ends lost 5 bases and 2 bases respectively, with 10 bases between them. The CDR3 runs 14 residues. CDR3 in amino acids: CASSPWGTGNTIYF. In nucleotides, the CDR3 is TGTGCCAGCAGTCCCTGGGGAACTGGAAACACCATATATTTT.